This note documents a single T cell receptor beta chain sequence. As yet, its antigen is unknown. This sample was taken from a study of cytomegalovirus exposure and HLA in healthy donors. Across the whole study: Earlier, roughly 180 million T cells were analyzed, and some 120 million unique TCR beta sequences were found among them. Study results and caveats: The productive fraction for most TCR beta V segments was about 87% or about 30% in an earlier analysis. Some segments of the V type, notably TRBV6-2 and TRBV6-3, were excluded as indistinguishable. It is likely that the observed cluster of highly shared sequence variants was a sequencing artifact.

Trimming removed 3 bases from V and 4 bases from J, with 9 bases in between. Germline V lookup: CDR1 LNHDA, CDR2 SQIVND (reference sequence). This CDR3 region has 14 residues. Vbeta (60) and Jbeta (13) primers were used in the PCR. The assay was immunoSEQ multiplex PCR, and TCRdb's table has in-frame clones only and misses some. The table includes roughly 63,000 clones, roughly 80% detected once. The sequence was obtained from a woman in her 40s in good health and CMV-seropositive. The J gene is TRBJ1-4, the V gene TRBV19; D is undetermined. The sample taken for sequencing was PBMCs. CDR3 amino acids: CASSMGQNNEKLFF. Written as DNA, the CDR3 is TGTGCCAGTAGTATGGGCCAAAATAATGAAAAACTGTTTTTT.